This is a list of T cell receptor beta chains from one sample in a study of vaccination effects on CD4 cells after COVID-19. Profiled with immunoSEQ multiplex PCR; TCRdb holds only in-frame clones, not every one. The repertoire holds under 35,000 clones, with 70% to 75% as singletons. These TCRs are of unknown antigen specificity. Material: CD4+ T cells from PBMCs cultured without peptide, obtained after COVID-19 vaccination. The source of these receptors is a human donor who received a COVID-19 vaccine. Each CDR3 is given with its conserved first and last residue. The order of the fields is CDR3 DNA, CDR3 protein, J gene, V gene, D gene, clone size. A D gene is named only where the DNA matches it firmly. Some rows have no size entry. The others give once, few or many, or a class for an expanded clone.

TGTGCCAGCAGTCGGGACGGCCTGGGGAGCTCTGGAAACACCATATATTTT	CASSRDGLGSSGNTIYF	TRBJ1-3	TRBV2	.	few
TGTGCCAGCAGCTATTGGACAGGGGGTTCTCAGCCCCAGCATTTT	CASSYWTGGSQPQHF	TRBJ1-5	TRBV5-6	TRBD1	medium-sized
TGTGCCAGCAGCCCAACCCGGACTAGCCCAGAGACCCAGTACTTC	CASSPTRTSPETQYF	TRBJ2-5	TRBV11-2	TRBD2	once
TGTGCCAGTAGTATCCGGAGCTCCTATAATTCACCCCTCCACTTT	CASSIRSSYNSPLHF	TRBJ1-6	TRBV19	.	few
TGCAGTGCTAGAACAGGAAGTGGCTACACCTTC	CSARTGSGYTF	TRBJ1-2	TRBV20-1	.	.
TGTGCCAGCAGTTCCCAGGGGAGTGATGCCAAAAACATTCAGTACTTC	CASSSQGSDAKNIQYF	TRBJ2-4	TRBV6-2/TRBV6-3	.	.
TGTGCCAGTAGTACAACAGGGGGGAGCACCGGGGAGCTGTTTTTT	CASSTTGGSTGELFF	TRBJ2-2	TRBV19	TRBD1	.
TGTGCCTGGAGTAGGATTGTACAGGGGAACACCTTC	CAWSRIVQGNTF	TRBJ1-2	TRBV30	TRBD1	few
TGTGCCAGTAGTATAGATCGTGTAGGGGAAGCTTTCTTT	CASSIDRVGEAFF	TRBJ1-1	TRBV19	.	.
TGTGCCAGTAGTATAGATCGGGGACTGGCAATCAATCAGCCCCAGCATTTT	CASSIDRGLAINQPQHF	TRBJ1-5	TRBV19	.	few
TGTGCCAGCAGCAAAGCGCTAGGCGGGGGTTATCGCAATGAGCAGTTCTTC	CASSKALGGGYRNEQFF	TRBJ2-1	TRBV21-1	.	.
TGTGCCAGCACCAGTACAATGAACACTGAAGCTTTCTTT	CASTSTMNTEAFF	TRBJ1-1	TRBV12-3/TRBV12-4	.	.
TGTGCCAGCAGTGAATCTGTGCGGGCCAATTCACCCCTCCACTTT	CASSESVRANSPLHF	TRBJ1-6	TRBV25-1	.	.
TGTGCCAGTAGCTCGCCGGGACAGGATAATTCACCCCTCCACTTT	CASSSPGQDNSPLHF	TRBJ1-6	TRBV19	TRBD1	.
TGTGCCAGTGCTACCGGGACAGAATATAGCAATCAGCCCCAGCATTTT	CASATGTEYSNQPQHF	TRBJ1-5	TRBV19	TRBD1	.
TGTGCCAGCAGCTGGACTAGCGGCTTACAAGAGACCCAGTACTTC	CASSWTSGLQETQYF	TRBJ2-5	TRBV6-5	TRBD2	.
TGCGCCAGCAGCTTGACTCGAATCATATCCGGGACTAGCGAAGAGCAGTACTTC	CASSLTRIISGTSEEQYF	TRBJ2-7	TRBV5-1	TRBD2	once
TGTGCCTGGAGTCCATCGGAGGGGAGAGCTTTCTTT	CAWSPSEGRAFF	TRBJ1-1	TRBV30	.	.
TGCGCCAGCAGCAGAGAGCGGACAGGGGGCTATGGCTACACCTTC	CASSRERTGGYGYTF	TRBJ1-2	TRBV5-1	TRBD1	.
TGTGCCAGCAGTTCGGCGGGGGAAGAGACCCAGTACTTC	CASSSAGEETQYF	TRBJ2-5	TRBV2	TRBD2	once
TGCGCCAGCAGCCTGGGAGCTACTAGCGGGGGGCGGGATACGCAGTATTTT	CASSLGATSGGRDTQYF	TRBJ2-3	TRBV4-3	TRBD2	.
TGTGCCAGCCAAACAACCCCGAACACCATATATTTT	CASQTTPNTIYF	TRBJ1-3	TRBV10-3	.	.
TGTGCCAGCAGCCAAGATGGTTGGGAGGCCCGGAACACTGAAGCTTTCTTT	CASSQDGWEARNTEAFF	TRBJ1-1	TRBV3-1/TRBV3-2	.	.
TGTGCCAGTAGTCCTAGGTCCCGGACGGGGGACTACGAGCAGTACTTC	CASSPRSRTGDYEQYF	TRBJ2-7	TRBV19	.	.
TGTGCCAGCGCCGGTGGCGCAGACGTCTACGAGCAGTACTTC	CASAGGADVYEQYF	TRBJ2-7	TRBV28	.	few
TGTGCCAGCAGTGTCGCAGAAGAGCAGCCCCAGCATTTT	CASSVAEEQPQHF	TRBJ1-5	TRBV2	.	.
TGTGCCAGCAGTCTAAAGATTGGCAGTATACTTAGCAATCAGCCCCAGCATTTT	CASSLKIGSILSNQPQHF	TRBJ1-5	TRBV2	.	.
TGCGCCAGCAGCTTGGGGCTCCAAGCCAAGGGAGAGACCCAGTACTTC	CASSLGLQAKGETQYF	TRBJ2-5	TRBV5-1	.	.
TGCGCCAGCAGCCAAGACCCCCGGGACACCAAGAAGGGAAACACCATATATTTT	CASSQDPRDTKKGNTIYF	TRBJ1-3	TRBV4-1	.	.
TGTGCCAGCAGTGAAGCAGGGGCCGAAGTCGGCTATGGCTACACCTTC	CASSEAGAEVGYGYTF	TRBJ1-2	TRBV6-1	.	few
TGTGCCAGCAGCTTGTACGGGGACAGGGCTCAGCCCCAGCATTTT	CASSLYGDRAQPQHF	TRBJ1-5	TRBV5-6	TRBD1	once
TGTGCCAGCAGCCAATCCTCTAGCCAAGAGACCCAGTACTTC	CASSQSSSQETQYF	TRBJ2-5	TRBV4-2	.	.
TGTGCCAGCAGGGAAGGACATGTCTATGGCTACACCTTC	CASREGHVYGYTF	TRBJ1-2	TRBV5-4	.	.
TGTGCCAGCAGTTTTACGTACAATGAGCAGTTCTTC	CASSFTYNEQFF	TRBJ2-1	TRBV27	.	.
TGTGCCAGCAACCCCGGGACCTGGAGCTCCTACGAGCAGTACTTC	CASNPGTWSSYEQYF	TRBJ2-7	TRBV6-2/TRBV6-3	.	.
TGTGCCACCAGCGCCTACGGGCGGGATAATTCACCCCTCCACTTT	CATSAYGRDNSPLHF	TRBJ1-6	TRBV15	.	.
TGCGCCAGCCCCAGAAACACGAACGGCTACACCTTC	CASPRNTNGYTF	TRBJ1-2	TRBV10-1	.	.
TGTGCCAGCTGTAGGGACAGCGTATACAATGAGCAGTTCTTC	CASCRDSVYNEQFF	TRBJ2-1	TRBV19	TRBD1	.
TGTGCCAGTAGTTTGGTGGGGGTACGGGACACTGAAGCTTTCTTT	CASSLVGVRDTEAFF	TRBJ1-1	TRBV19	.	.
TGCGCCAGCAGCTTGGAAGCTGGCACCGGGGAGCTGTTTTTT	CASSLEAGTGELFF	TRBJ2-2	TRBV5-1	.	.
TGTGCCAGCAGCCGAAGGGGAATAAAAAGAACCGGGGGCAATGAGCAGTTCTTC	CASSRRGIKRTGGNEQFF	TRBJ2-1	TRBV14	.	.
TGTGCCAGCAGCCAGGGGGGAGGGAGAAACATTCAGTACTTC	CASSQGGGRNIQYF	TRBJ2-4	TRBV3-1/TRBV3-2	TRBD2	.
TGTGCCAGCAGCCAAGATCAAGGGACAGGGAGGTTCTATGGCTACACCTTC	CASSQDQGTGRFYGYTF	TRBJ1-2	TRBV3-1/TRBV3-2	TRBD1	.
TGTGCCAGCAGTTACCGGGACAGGGGGCATCAGTTCTTC	CASSYRDRGHQFF	TRBJ2-1	TRBV6-5	TRBD1	.
TGTGCCTGGGACAGGGGGATTTACACCTTC	CAWDRGIYTF	TRBJ1-2	TRBV30	TRBD1	.
TGTGCCAGCAGCTTAGGCCCTCTAAGCAATGAGCAGTTCTTC	CASSLGPLSNEQFF	TRBJ2-1	TRBV7-9	.	.
TGCGCCAGCAGCCAAGATGAGGGTGCCAGGGCGAACTTC	CASSQDEGARANF	TRBJ1-2	TRBV4-1	.	.
TGTGCCAGCAGCGTCGGGATGACCTCACCCCTCCACTTT	CASSVGMTSPLHF	TRBJ1-6	TRBV9	.	.
TGTGCCACCAGCAAGACAGGGATTAGCACTGAAGCTTTCTTT	CATSKTGISTEAFF	TRBJ1-1	TRBV15	TRBD1	.
TGTGCCAGCAGCCCGGGGGACATCCTCCAAGAGACCCAGTACTTC	CASSPGDILQETQYF	TRBJ2-5	TRBV7-9	.	.
TGTGCCAGCCAGGAGGGGATGAGGACTGAAGCTTTCTTT	CASQEGMRTEAFF	TRBJ1-1	TRBV2	.	once
TGTGCCAGCAGTGAAAGGGCTAGCGGGAGGAGGTATGAGCAGTTCTTC	CASSERASGRRYEQFF	TRBJ2-1	TRBV2	TRBD2	once
TGTGCCAGCAGCCAAGATGAGGGAGGGAGTCAGCCCCAGCATTTT	CASSQDEGGSQPQHF	TRBJ1-5	TRBV4-2	.	few